This T cell receptor (beta chain) is from a study of blood T cell repertoires in COVID-19. Here immunoSEQ multiplex PCR was the method, and the copy in TCRdb shows in-frame clones only, minus some. The data hold around 450,000 clones, with 70% to 90% observed a single time. The V end lost 0 bases, the J end lost 8 bases, and 14 bases lay between the germline ends. Germline V gene data show CDR1 as SGHDN and CDR2 as FVKESK. CDR3 size: 15 residues. This chain connects TRBV14 to TRBJ2-4; D possibly corresponds to TRBD2 (5 bases). Sequences were obtained from PBMCs or T cells enriched from blood (not recorded which). The receptor was derived from a woman younger than 30 with acute COVID-19. The CDR3 spells CASSQDGKGVDIQYF. The CDR3 DNA reads as TGTGCCAGCAGCCAAGATGGAAAGGGAGTGGACATTCAGTACTTC.